The 20 T cell receptor beta chains below all came from one sample that was sequenced in a study of circulating tumor DNA in untreated peripheral T-cell lymphoma (dated by TCRdb to about 2021). The method behind the library was the immunoSEQ multiplex PCR assay. TCRdb obtained this table from immuneACCESS and retained in-frame rearrangements with V and J assigned. These tables miss some clones; where compared with another copy, unresolved V genes account for less than half of the shortfall, and the remainder is unexplained. The sample table holds roughly 2,100 clones, of which about 90% were seen once. The leading ten clones occupy approximately 24% of the sample. The sample comprised cell-free DNA from blood serum. These receptors were obtained from a human donor with peripheral T-cell lymphoma.

The gene calls are TRBV6-1 and TRBJ2-7, with D possibly TRBD2 on 5 matching bases. Germline V gene lookup returns CDR1 MNHNS and CDR2 SASEGT. The V end lost 7 bases, the J end lost 2 bases, and 15 bases lay between the germline ends. The CDR3 is 14 amino acids. For the CDR3, the DNA is TGTGCCAGCAATTCACTAGATCCCCCCTACGAGCAGTACTTC. Amino acid sequence: CASNSLDPPYEQYF.

The gene calls are TRBV7-2 and TRBJ2-7; D is ambiguous. The ends were cut back, 3 bases at V and 0 bases at J, with 6 bases in the middle. Germline values: CDR1 SGHTA, CDR2 FQGNSA. CDR3 length: 13 residues. The CDR3 nucleotides are TGTGCCAGCAGCTTGGCTTCCTCCTACGAGCAGTACTTC. It translates to CASSLASSYEQYF.

This sequence joins TRBV11-2 and TRBJ1-2; TRBD1 is a possible D gene (5 bases). V was clipped by 4 bases and J by 5 bases, with 11 bases between them. This CDR3 spans 13 amino acids. Germline values: CDR1 SGHAT, CDR2 FQNNGV. DNA of the CDR3: TGTGCCAGCAGCTCCCTCGACAGATATGGCTACACCTTC. This sequence encodes CASSSLDRYGYTF.

V gene TRBV7-2 combines with J gene TRBJ2-7; weak D call: TRBD1 (6 bases). V gave up 4 bases and J gave up 3 bases, with 10 bases separating them. The CDR3 is made up of 13 amino acids. Germline V CDR1 and CDR2: SGHTA, FQGNSA. The CDR3, as DNA: TGTGCCAGCAGCTCCGGACAGAGCTACGAGCAGTACTTC. Protein sequence: CASSSGQSYEQYF.

With regard to this clone: The sample holds other DNA sequences that translate to the same CDR3. V usage is TRBV5-1 and J usage is TRBJ2-5; TRBD2 matches at 11 bases. Germline CDR1 SGHRS, CDR2 YFSETQ. The V segment lost 4 bases and the J segment 5 bases; nucleotides outside the gene matches: 7. This CDR3 is built from 15 residues. CDR3 sequence (DNA): TGCGCCAGCAGCCCCCACGGGACTAGCGGTGAGACCCAGTACTTC. It translates to CASSPHGTSGETQYF.

V usage is TRBV15 and J usage is TRBJ2-1; 7 bases map to TRBD1. Germline V lookup: CDR1 LNHNV, CDR2 YYDKDF (reference sequence). This CDR3 is built from 15 residues. The junction had 13 bases not matched to a gene; V was cut back by 5 bases and J by 9 bases. As DNA, the CDR3 is TGTGCCACCAGCGGGAACAGGGGAGTCCCTAGTGAGCAGTTCTTC. Translation: CATSGNRGVPSEQFF.

V usage is TRBV4-3 and J usage is TRBJ1-1; 11 bases map to TRBD1. The germline gives CDR1 LGHNA, CDR2 YSLEER. This CDR3 contains 16 residues. With V trimmed by 3 bases and J by 4 bases, 7 bases remained unmatched. The CDR3 nucleotides are TGCGCCAGCAGCCATGCTACCGGGACAGGGGGCACTGAAGCTTTCTTT. Protein product: CASSHATGTGGTEAFF.

J is TRBJ1-3 and V is TRBV11-2; D is unclear. CDR3 size: 12 residues. Germline CDR1 is SGHAT and CDR2 is FQNNGV. V lost 3 bases and J 4 bases, leaving 4 bases between the germline ends. This chain's CDR3 is CASSFSGNTIYF. As DNA, the CDR3 is TGTGCCAGCAGCTTTTCCGGAAACACCATATATTTT.

The rearrangement links TRBV19 to TRBJ2-7; perhaps TRBD2 as D (6 bases). V was cut by 5 bases and J by 7 bases, with 18 bases left in between. This CDR3 spans 14 amino acids. Germline CDR1 and CDR2: LNHDA and SQIVND (reference sequence). The CDR3 region is CASSVRDAGGEQYF. For the CDR3, the DNA is TGTGCCAGTAGTGTTCGGGACGCCGGAGGGGAGCAGTACTTC.

The chain has TRBV28 and TRBJ2-1; D possibly matches TRBD1 or TRBD2 (5 bases each). The germline V gene has CDR1 MDHEN and CDR2 SYDVKM. Trimming removed 7 bases from V and 8 bases from J, with 18 bases in between. This CDR3 is built from 14 residues. CDR3 sequence reads: CASTPPSLGDEQFF. CDR3 DNA: TGTGCCAGCACCCCTCCCTCCCTGGGGGATGAGCAGTTCTTC.

The chain combines TRBV19 with TRBJ1-5; the D gene is possibly TRBD1 (6 bases). The CDR3 length is 14 residues. Trimming pared 8 bases from V and 8 bases from J, leaving 19 bases between. From germline, CDR1 is LNHDA and CDR2 SQIVND (reference sequence). This chain's CDR3 is CASGPKGGWKPQHF. DNA of the CDR3: TGTGCCAGTGGACCTAAGGGGGGTTGGAAGCCCCAGCATTTT. Full variable domain (missing parts from reference TRBV19 and TRBJ1-5): DGGITQSPKYLFRKEGQNVTLSCEQNLNHDAMYWYRQDPGQGLRLIYYSQIVNDFQKGDIAEGYSVSREKKESFPLTVTSAQKNPTAFYLCASGPKGGWKPQHFGDGTRLSIL.

This clone was observed a handful of times. The V gene is TRBV5-4, the J gene TRBJ2-2; no reliable D call. V was pared by 0 bases and J by 1 base, with 7 bases between. There are 15 residues in the CDR3. Germline CDR1 SGHNT, CDR2 YYREEE (reference sequence). DNA for the CDR3: TGTGCCAGCAGCTTGGCGAAGGGGAACACCGGGGAGCTGTTTTTT. Its translation is CASSLAKGNTGELFF.

This clone came up once. V usage is TRBV11-1 and J usage is TRBJ2-3; the match to TRBD1 covers 9 bases. The CDR3 extends over 15 amino acids. Per germline, CDR1 SGHAT and CDR2 FQDESV (reference sequence). V was clipped by 5 bases and J by 9 bases; unmatched bases: 12. The CDR3 nucleotides read TGTGCCAGCAGCCCCCAACTGCGCGGGACAGGGACGCAGTATTTT. Translation gives CASSPQLRGTGTQYF.

The V call is TRBV13, the J call TRBJ2-1; D ambiguous. V lost 5 bases, J lost 2 bases, and 19 bases lay in between. CDR1 PRHDT and CDR2 FYEKMQ come from the germline V gene (reference sequence). This CDR3 is 17 amino acids long. This CDR3 reads CASSRSTKTEAYNEQFF. In DNA form, the CDR3 reads TGTGCCAGCAGCCGAAGCACCAAGACTGAAGCCTACAATGAGCAGTTCTTC.

A remark on this clone: At one boundary the junction diverges from the germline segment, which might be a read error. The CDR3 coding sequence is TGTGCCAGCAGCCTAGCGGGAGGGCCAAGCAATGAGCAGTTCTTC. Translated, it gives CASSLAGGPSNEQFF. The V call is TRBV7-9, the J call TRBJ2-1, with 12 bases aligning to TRBD2. CDR1 is SEHNR, CDR2 FQNEAQ, per germline (reference sequence). CDR3 length: 15 residues.

Only a few counts were recorded for this clone. The chain employs TRBV5-1 and TRBJ1-5; D is uncertain. In germline, CDR1 is SGHRS, CDR2 YFSETQ. The V end was cut by 4 bases, the J end by 2 bases, with 10 bases between. This CDR3 has 14 amino acids. For the CDR3, the DNA is TGCGCCAGCAGCACTGAGGGTGGCAATCAGCCCCAGCATTTT. Encoded protein: CASSTEGGNQPQHF.

The rearrangement links TRBV19 to TRBJ2-3; 11 bases are a match to TRBD2. CDR1 is LNHDA, CDR2 SQIVND, per germline (reference sequence). CDR3 size: 17 residues. J was trimmed by 5 bases and V by 4 bases; bases with no gene match: 11. CDR3 bases: TGTGCCAGTAGTACTAGCGGGAGGACAAAAATCGGAGATACGCAGTATTTT. This codes for CASSTSGRTKIGDTQYF.

This clone was observed a handful of times. The chain employs TRBV9 and TRBJ1-5; TRBD1 might be the D (6 bases). The germline V and J ends were trimmed by 0 bases and 3 bases, with 10 bases remaining between them. The CDR3 length is 15 residues. Germline V lookup: CDR1 SGDLS, CDR2 YYNGEE. The CDR3: CASSVDTGINQPQHF. CDR3 bases: TGTGCCAGCAGCGTAGATACAGGGATCAATCAGCCCCAGCATTTT. Looking up the rest from reference TRBV9 and TRBJ1-5 gives the full variable domain: DSGVTQTPKHLITATGQRVTLRCSPRSGDLSVYWYQQSLDQGLQFLIQYYNGEERAKGNILERFSAQQFPDLHSELNLSSLELGDSALYFCASSVDTGINQPQHFGDGTRLSIL.

The chain joins TRBV5-1 to TRBJ2-2; 8 bases match TRBD1. Germline V gene lookup returns CDR1 SGHRS and CDR2 YFSETQ. Trimming took 0 bases from V and 3 from J; bases not matched to a gene: 7. This CDR3 is built from 17 residues. In nucleotides, the CDR3 is TGCGCCAGCAGCTTGGAGGGGACAGGTGGGGACACCGGGGAGCTGTTTTTT. Translated: CASSLEGTGGDTGELFF.

In DNA form, the CDR3 reads TGCGCCAGCAGCTTGACGGACAGGGCCCACGAGCAGTACTTC. This translates into CASSLTDRAHEQYF. The V and J genes are TRBV5-1 and TRBJ2-7, with 8 bases identical to TRBD1. The CDR3 is 14 residues long. Germline V lookup: CDR1 SGHRS, CDR2 YFSETQ. V was clipped by 1 base and J by 5 bases; unmatched bases: 5.